One sample yielded the 15 T cell receptor beta chains listed below, sequenced in a study of blood T cell repertoires in COVID-19. Here immunoSEQ multiplex PCR was the method, and the copy in TCRdb shows in-frame clones only, minus some. This table holds under 250,000 clones, around 80% found once. The sequencing sample was made of peripheral blood. The receptors stem from a woman between 65 and 79 years old with acute or convalescent COVID-19.

V usage is TRBV24-1 and J usage is TRBJ2-3, with TRBD2 matching over 11 bases. CDR1 is KGHDR and CDR2 is SFDVKD in the germline V gene. V lost 5 bases, J lost 1 base, and 4 bases stayed unmatched. The CDR3 totals 16 residues. The CDR3 loop reads CATSGQTSGGTDTQYF. The CDR3 coding sequence is TGTGCCACCAGTGGCCAGACTAGCGGGGGCACAGATACGCAGTATTTT.

The chain links TRBV9 to TRBJ2-2; tentative D call: TRBD2 (6 bases). This CDR3 spans 14 amino acids. Trimming cost V 3 bases and J 5 bases, with 11 bases left between them. Germline assignment: CDR1 SGDLS and CDR2 YYNGEE. CDR3 in amino acids: CASSGLLATGELFF. CDR3 coding DNA: TGTGCCAGCAGCGGTTTACTAGCTACCGGGGAGCTGTTTTTT.

Only one count was recorded for this clone. The chain employs TRBV18 and TRBJ1-2; TRBD1 aligns across 8 bases. CDR1 KGHSH and CDR2 LQKENI come from the germline V gene. CDR3 size: 15 residues. J gave up 5 bases and V 2 bases, and 7 bases lay outside the gene matches. CDR3 coding DNA: TGTGCCAGCTCACCAAGCGACAGGGGTTATTATGGCTACACCTTC. This sequence encodes CASSPSDRGYYGYTF.

The genes are TRBV29-1 and TRBJ2-3, with D maybe TRBD2 (6 bases). Trimming left V 1 base short and J 4 bases short, with 6 bases between. This CDR3 is 12 amino acids long. Per germline, CDR1 SQVTM and CDR2 ANQGSEA. The CDR3 coding sequence is TGCAGCGTTGAAGGGGGGGCAGATACGCAGTATTTT. Its protein is CSVEGGADTQYF.

The V call is TRBV27, the J call TRBJ2-5, with a weak D call TRBD1 (6 bases). Germline values: CDR1 MNHEY, CDR2 SMNVEV (reference sequence). The length of the CDR3 is 15 residues. The V end lost 3 bases, the J end lost 2 bases, and 13 bases lay between the germline ends. For the CDR3, the DNA is TGTGCCAGCAGTTTTCTCTCAGGGGATCAAGAGACCCAGTACTTC. It specifies CASSFLSGDQETQYF.

The chain uses TRBV4-1 and TRBJ1-2; 12 bases fit TRBD1. V was clipped by 4 bases and J by 4 bases; unmatched bases: 7. This CDR3 is built from 16 residues. Germline loops: CDR1 MGHRA, CDR2 YSYEKL. Written as DNA, the CDR3 is TGCGCCAGCAGCCCTCAATCGGGACAGGGGGCCTATGGCTACACCTTC. It translates to CASSPQSGQGAYGYTF.

This clone has just one count. The chain is built from TRBV28 and TRBJ1-2; possibly TRBD1 for D (6 bases). The germline CDR1 and CDR2 sequences are MDHEN and SYDVKM. V was clipped by 6 bases and J by 8 bases, with 16 bases between them. The CDR3 loop spans 13 amino acids. The CDR3 nucleotides read TGTGCCAGCAGACGTCCACCGGGACAAGGCTACACCTTC. Its protein is CASRRPPGQGYTF.

The J gene is TRBJ1-2, the V gene TRBV24-1; D not resolved. The CDR3 sequence is 11 residues long. Trimming removed 9 bases at V and 7 bases at J, with 11 bases between. Germline-derived CDR1 and CDR2 are KGHDR and SFDVKD. CDR3 loop: CATFDGVGYTF. The CDR3 DNA sequence: TGTGCCACCTTTGACGGGGTTGGCTACACCTTC.

The V call is TRBV4-1, the J call TRBJ2-7; D not certain. CDR1 and CDR2 from the germline V gene are MGHRA and YSYEKL. The CDR3 is made up of 14 amino acids. Trimming removed 3 bases at V and 2 bases at J, with 11 bases between. The CDR3, as DNA: TGCGCCAGCAGCCAGTTGGCGGAAACCTACGAGCAGTACTTC. This gives the protein CASSQLAETYEQYF.

The chain joins TRBV6-5 to TRBJ2-2; maybe TRBD1 (6 bases). Germline V gene lookup returns CDR1 MNHEY and CDR2 SVGAGI. With 10 bases removed from V and 4 bases from J, the gap between germline ends came to 16 bases. This CDR3 has 14 amino acids. The CDR3 nucleotides are TGTGCCACCAGCCGAGGGGGAATCACCGGGGAGCTGTTTTTT. It translates to CATSRGGITGELFF.

The genes are TRBV12-3 or TRBV12-4 and TRBJ1-5, with 8 positions matching TRBD1. This CDR3 is built from 13 residues. V lost 6 bases and J lost 7; bases outside the gene matches: 5. CDR3 nucleotides: TGTGCCAGCAGCCCATCAGGGGGCCAGCCCCAGCATTTT. It encodes CASSPSGGQPQHF.

A single count supports this clone. V and J are TRBV5-4 and TRBJ2-1; TRBD1 agrees at 7 bases. Per the germline V gene, CDR1 is SGHNT and CDR2 is YYREEE (reference sequence). The CDR3 has 16 amino acids. J was trimmed by 3 bases and V by 4 bases; bases with no gene match: 10. CDR3 loop: CASSPSTGVIYNEQFF. The CDR3 DNA is TGTGCCAGCAGCCCGTCCACAGGGGTTATCTACAATGAGCAGTTCTTC.

The V and J genes are TRBV7-2 and TRBJ1-5; D perhaps matches TRBD1 (5 bases). CDR3 length: 15 amino acids. Germline values: CDR1 SGHTA, CDR2 FQGNSA. The V and J ends lost 4 bases and 0 bases respectively, with 10 bases between them. CDR3 in DNA: TGTGCCAGCAGCTCGGGGGGGGGTAGCAATCAGCCCCAGCATTTT. This sequence encodes CASSSGGGSNQPQHF.

The rearrangement joins TRBV29-1 to TRBJ2-7, with D possibly matching TRBD2 (6 bases). Deletions cut 6 bases from V and 3 bases from J, with 12 bases between. CDR1 and CDR2 from the germline V gene are SQVTM and ANQGSEA. The CDR3 covers 12 residues. CDR3 in DNA: TGCAGCGTCGGGACTGGTTTCTACGAGCAGTACTTC. Translation gives CSVGTGFYEQYF.

The chain joins TRBV27 to TRBJ1-5; 7 bases map to TRBD1. V shed 4 bases and J 6 bases; nucleotides not matched to a gene: 6. CDR3 length: 14 residues. The germline CDR1 and CDR2 sequences are MNHEY and SMNVEV (reference sequence). CDR3 residues: CASSSRQGTQPQHF. In DNA form, the CDR3 reads TGTGCCAGCAGTTCGCGACAGGGCACTCAGCCCCAGCATTTT.